This T cell receptor beta chain is drawn from a study of blood T cell repertoires in COVID-19. Study-level background: Spain, Italy and the United States supplied samples that represented acute and convalescent COVID-19. PBMCs, B-cell-depleted T cells, or T cells provided the cDNA or gDNA that made up the material.

In the study's own analysis: Nucleated cell counts were estimated from reference gene primer amplification. Repertoires were generated with immunoSEQ multiplex PCR, while TCRdb's copy carries only in-frame clones and drops some. V, J and clone size were drawn from that table, and D and trimming were deduced from the DNA. Of roughly 260,000 clones in the sample, approximately 89% were seen once. The sequencing sample was made of peripheral blood. This TCR came from a man aged 40-55 years who had recovered from COVID-19.

The CDR3 bases are TGTGCCAGTAGTATCAGTATGAACACTGAAGCTTTCTTT. Protein sequence: CASSISMNTEAFF. The J gene is TRBJ1-1, the V gene TRBV19, with D uncertain. The CDR3 consists of 13 residues. Trimming took off 3 bases at V and 0 bases at J, with 5 bases between the two ends. Germline lookup yields CDR1 LNHDA and CDR2 SQIVND (reference sequence).